This paragraph reports one T cell receptor beta chain. Its specificity is not known. The entry originates in a study of T and B cells in COVID-19 patients. Study summary: Of 20 to 25 active-infection patients, 15 to 18 carried comorbidities linked to unfavorable COVID-19 outcome.

TRB rearrangements were amplified by multiplex PCR with BIOMED2 TRB-A/B primers. TCRdb ran MiXCR on the multiplex PCR reads and lists one entry per CDR3 protein. This sample has over 8,000 distinct CDR3 sequences, with roughly two fifths found just once. CDR1 and CDR2 from the germline V gene are KGHDR and SFDVKD. The V and J ends lost 3 bases and 6 bases, in that order; junction bases with no gene match: 3. The CDR3 extends over 16 amino acids. General study points: In COVID-19 patients, T cell receptor beta variable and joining gene use was reportedly strongly skewed. At recovery TRB diversity and richness exceeded healthy donors, after highly clonal active COVID-19 repertoires.

TRB was amplified from around 250-500 ng of blood genomic DNA. Material: blood. This sequence was found in a human donor with active COVID-19. V usage is TRBV24-1 and J usage is TRBJ2-1; the match to TRBD2 covers 14 bases. The CDR3 sequence is CATSDMTSGRANEQFF. CDR3 nucleotides: TGTGCCACCAGTGATATGACTAGCGGGAGGGCCAATGAGCAGTTCTTC.